This T cell receptor (beta chain) was identified in a study of cytomegalovirus exposure and HLA in healthy donors. J was trimmed by 4 bases and V by 1 base; bases with no gene match: 7. Per germline, CDR1 SGHTA and CDR2 FQGNSA. CDR3 length: 16 residues. Notes on the study in general: Reported performance of the classifier showed diagnosis of cytomegalovirus status with high specificity and sensitivity.

This clone has only a few counts. What it binds is not known. 60 Vbeta and 13 Jbeta primers were used in PCR. Measured with immunoSEQ multiplex PCR; TCRdb has only the in-frame clones, and not every one. In the table there are around 67,000 clones, over 60% of which are singletons. The specimen was PBMCs. This clonotype was sampled from a woman between 50 and 59 years old in good health and CMV-seronegative. V and J are TRBV7-2 and TRBJ1-2, with 9 bases aligning to TRBD1. CDR3 sequence reads: CASSLEWTGERYGYTF. The CDR3 coding sequence is TGTGCCAGCAGCTTAGAGTGGACAGGGGAGCGCTATGGCTACACCTTC.